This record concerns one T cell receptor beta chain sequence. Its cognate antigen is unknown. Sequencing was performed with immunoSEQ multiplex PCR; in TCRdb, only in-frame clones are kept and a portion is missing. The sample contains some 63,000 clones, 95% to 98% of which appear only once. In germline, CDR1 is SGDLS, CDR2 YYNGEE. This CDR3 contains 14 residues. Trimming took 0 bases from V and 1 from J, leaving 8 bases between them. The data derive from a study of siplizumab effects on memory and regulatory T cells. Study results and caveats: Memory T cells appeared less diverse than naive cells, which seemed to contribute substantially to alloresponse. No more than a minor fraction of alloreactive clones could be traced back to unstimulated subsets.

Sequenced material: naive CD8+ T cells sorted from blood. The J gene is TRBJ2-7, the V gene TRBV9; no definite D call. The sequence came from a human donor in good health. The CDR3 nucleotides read TGTGCCAGCAGCGTAGAGGTCGGATCCTACGAGCAGTACTTC. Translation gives CASSVEVGSYEQYF.